These T cell receptor beta chains were read from a single sample in a study of identical twins. TCRdb recomputed calls from the 5' RACE reads with MiXCR, one row per CDR3 protein. Of about 470,000 distinct CDR3 sequences in the sample, more than 20% were seen once. The same sample was also studied in work on T cells expressing NK-cell markers.

Sequencing was performed on CD4+ T cells sorted from blood. These receptors were collected from a woman under 30 in good health. Both conserved end residues are part of each CDR3. Each record gives: V gene, J gene, D gene, CDR3 protein. D genes are given only for firm matches.

v_gene: TRBV12-3/TRBV12-4
j_gene: TRBJ1-3
d_gene: .
CDR3aa: CASRLNGNTIYF

v_gene: TRBV7-9
j_gene: TRBJ2-1
d_gene: TRBD2
CDR3aa: CASSLGLAPIYEQFF

v_gene: TRBV6-1
j_gene: TRBJ2-1
d_gene: .
CDR3aa: CASRPWSSAEQFF

v_gene: TRBV5-1
j_gene: TRBJ2-3
d_gene: .
CDR3aa: CASSLAPASTDTQYF

v_gene: TRBV29-1
j_gene: TRBJ2-2
d_gene: .
CDR3aa: CSVVLGDGTGELFF

v_gene: TRBV20-1
j_gene: TRBJ2-5
d_gene: TRBD1
CDR3aa: CSASSRGETQYF

v_gene: TRBV25-1
j_gene: TRBJ2-7
d_gene: TRBD2
CDR3aa: CASSALAGTYEQYF

v_gene: TRBV5-1
j_gene: TRBJ1-2
d_gene: TRBD1
CDR3aa: CASSLDRDDYGYTF

v_gene: TRBV20-1
j_gene: TRBJ2-5
d_gene: .
CDR3aa: CSANSLSGTQYF

v_gene: TRBV6-2/TRBV6-3
j_gene: TRBJ1-1
d_gene: .
CDR3aa: CASTPGRFYRTEAFF

v_gene: TRBV12-3/TRBV12-4
j_gene: TRBJ1-5
d_gene: .
CDR3aa: CASTLDPNQPQHF

v_gene: TRBV10-3
j_gene: TRBJ1-2
d_gene: .
CDR3aa: CAISYREYGYTF

v_gene: TRBV20-1
j_gene: TRBJ2-2
d_gene: .
CDR3aa: CSAREPGTPNTGELFF

v_gene: TRBV7-2
j_gene: TRBJ2-3
d_gene: TRBD2
CDR3aa: CASSLSGRPPDTQYF

v_gene: TRBV20-1
j_gene: TRBJ2-2
d_gene: TRBD2
CDR3aa: CSAPSGRATGELFF

v_gene: TRBV18
j_gene: TRBJ1-1
d_gene: TRBD1
CDR3aa: CASSPGDRGLGTEAFF

v_gene: TRBV29-1
j_gene: TRBJ2-3
d_gene: TRBD2
CDR3aa: CSVRLAGDVDTQYF

v_gene: TRBV18
j_gene: TRBJ1-2
d_gene: TRBD1
CDR3aa: CASSRGQGSFNYGYTF

v_gene: TRBV12-3/TRBV12-4
j_gene: TRBJ2-3
d_gene: .
CDR3aa: CASSLAGRTQYF

v_gene: TRBV20-1
j_gene: TRBJ2-5
d_gene: TRBD1
CDR3aa: CSARGRTGLTQYF

v_gene: TRBV20-1
j_gene: TRBJ2-1
d_gene: .
CDR3aa: CSASSWRGPLNEQFF

v_gene: TRBV6-2/TRBV6-3
j_gene: TRBJ2-1
d_gene: .
CDR3aa: CASRLPNPRNEQFF

v_gene: TRBV12-3/TRBV12-4
j_gene: TRBJ2-5
d_gene: TRBD2
CDR3aa: CASRRGTPKETQYF

v_gene: TRBV27
j_gene: TRBJ1-2
d_gene: .
CDR3aa: CASSLFPTDYGYTF

v_gene: TRBV5-4
j_gene: TRBJ1-1
d_gene: .
CDR3aa: CASSLGTPSGAFF

v_gene: TRBV18
j_gene: TRBJ2-1
d_gene: TRBD2
CDR3aa: CASSPTGTTVNEQFF

v_gene: TRBV7-2
j_gene: TRBJ1-2
d_gene: .
CDR3aa: CASSLVGTPSF

v_gene: TRBV20-1
j_gene: TRBJ2-3
d_gene: .
CDR3aa: CSARDPTPSGADTQYF

v_gene: TRBV4-1
j_gene: TRBJ1-2
d_gene: TRBD1
CDR3aa: CASSQDLWDRVAYGYTF

v_gene: TRBV2
j_gene: TRBJ1-2
d_gene: TRBD1
CDR3aa: CASGDRNYGYTF

v_gene: TRBV15
j_gene: TRBJ2-7
d_gene: .
CDR3aa: CATGKGLGYEQYF

v_gene: TRBV6-2/TRBV6-3
j_gene: TRBJ1-2
d_gene: TRBD1
CDR3aa: CASRATGAYGYTF

v_gene: TRBV7-7
j_gene: TRBJ2-3
d_gene: TRBD1
CDR3aa: CASSLVGGTGDTQYF

v_gene: TRBV5-1
j_gene: TRBJ2-2
d_gene: .
CDR3aa: CASSLEVGTGELFF

v_gene: TRBV9
j_gene: TRBJ2-1
d_gene: .
CDR3aa: CASSVETGRSYNEQFF

v_gene: TRBV4-2
j_gene: TRBJ2-7
d_gene: .
CDR3aa: CASSQAGNVGYEQYF

v_gene: TRBV10-3
j_gene: TRBJ1-6
d_gene: TRBD1
CDR3aa: CAISGQGDSPLHF

v_gene: TRBV20-1
j_gene: TRBJ2-3
d_gene: TRBD2
CDR3aa: CSARDPSGGSTDTQYF

v_gene: TRBV4-2
j_gene: TRBJ2-2
d_gene: .
CDR3aa: CASSQETSSTGELFF

v_gene: TRBV20-1
j_gene: TRBJ2-7
d_gene: TRBD2
CDR3aa: CSAQGLAGGIYEQYF

v_gene: TRBV20-1
j_gene: TRBJ2-2
d_gene: .
CDR3aa: CSASRAGELFF

v_gene: TRBV2
j_gene: TRBJ2-5
d_gene: .
CDR3aa: CASKPGRGTQYF

v_gene: TRBV9
j_gene: TRBJ2-3
d_gene: TRBD2
CDR3aa: CASSVVSAGTTDTQYF

v_gene: TRBV9
j_gene: TRBJ2-5
d_gene: .
CDR3aa: CASSVEGQGPTTQYF

v_gene: TRBV7-6
j_gene: TRBJ2-2
d_gene: .
CDR3aa: CASRYDRNTGELFF

v_gene: TRBV18
j_gene: TRBJ2-1
d_gene: .
CDR3aa: CASSLLLGAHEQFF

v_gene: TRBV5-5
j_gene: TRBJ2-4
d_gene: .
CDR3aa: CASSLDGNIQYF

v_gene: TRBV20-1
j_gene: TRBJ2-7
d_gene: TRBD1
CDR3aa: CSVKDRPYEQYF

v_gene: TRBV10-3
j_gene: TRBJ2-5
d_gene: .
CDR3aa: CAISEDSQETQYF

v_gene: TRBV2
j_gene: TRBJ2-1
d_gene: .
CDR3aa: CASGTEQFF